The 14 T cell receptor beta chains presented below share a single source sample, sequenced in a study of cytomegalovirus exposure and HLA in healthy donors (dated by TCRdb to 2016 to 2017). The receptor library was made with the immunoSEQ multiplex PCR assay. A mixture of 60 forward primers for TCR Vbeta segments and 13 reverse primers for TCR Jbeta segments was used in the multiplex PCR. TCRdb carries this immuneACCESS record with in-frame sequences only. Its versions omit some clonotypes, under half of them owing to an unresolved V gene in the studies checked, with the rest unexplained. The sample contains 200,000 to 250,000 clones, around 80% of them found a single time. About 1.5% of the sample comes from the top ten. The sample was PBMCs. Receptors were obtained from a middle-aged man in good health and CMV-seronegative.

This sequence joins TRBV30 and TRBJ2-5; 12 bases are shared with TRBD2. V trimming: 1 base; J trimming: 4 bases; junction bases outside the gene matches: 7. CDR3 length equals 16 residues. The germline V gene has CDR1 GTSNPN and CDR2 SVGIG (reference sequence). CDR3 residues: CAWSEWLAGGRETQYF. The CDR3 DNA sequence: TGTGCCTGGAGTGAGTGGCTAGCGGGAGGGAGAGAGACCCAGTACTTC.

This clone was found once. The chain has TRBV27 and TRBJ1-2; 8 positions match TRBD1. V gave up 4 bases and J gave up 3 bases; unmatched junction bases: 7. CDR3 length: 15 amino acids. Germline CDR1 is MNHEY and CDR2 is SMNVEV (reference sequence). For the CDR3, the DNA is TGTGCCAGCAGTTCCCCAGGACAGGGATACTATGGCTACACCTTC. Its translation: CASSSPGQGYYGYTF.

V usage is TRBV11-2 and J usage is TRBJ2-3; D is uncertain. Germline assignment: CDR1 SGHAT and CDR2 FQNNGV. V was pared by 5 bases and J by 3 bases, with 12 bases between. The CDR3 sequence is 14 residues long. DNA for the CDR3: TGTGCCAGCAGCGACCTGACCGGGACAGATACGCAGTATTTT. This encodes CASSDLTGTDTQYF.

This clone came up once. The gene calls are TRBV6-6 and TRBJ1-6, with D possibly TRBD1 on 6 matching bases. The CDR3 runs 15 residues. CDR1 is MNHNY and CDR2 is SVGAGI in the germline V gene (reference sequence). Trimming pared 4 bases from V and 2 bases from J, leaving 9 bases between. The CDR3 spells CASSSGGPYNSPLHF. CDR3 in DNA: TGTGCCAGCAGTTCTGGGGGCCCCTATAATTCACCCCTCCACTTT.

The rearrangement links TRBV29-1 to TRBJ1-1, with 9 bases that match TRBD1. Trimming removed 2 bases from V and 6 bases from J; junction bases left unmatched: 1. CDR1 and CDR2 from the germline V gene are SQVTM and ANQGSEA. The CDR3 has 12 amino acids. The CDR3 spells CSVERTGAEAFF. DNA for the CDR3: TGCAGCGTTGAACGGACAGGGGCTGAAGCTTTCTTT.

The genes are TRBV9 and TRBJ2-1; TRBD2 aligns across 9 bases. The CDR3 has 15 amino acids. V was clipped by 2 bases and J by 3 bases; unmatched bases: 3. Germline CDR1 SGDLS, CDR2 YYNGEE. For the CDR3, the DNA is TGTGCCAGCAGCGTCGAAGCGGGAGGCTACAATGAGCAGTTCTTC. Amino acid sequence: CASSVEAGGYNEQFF. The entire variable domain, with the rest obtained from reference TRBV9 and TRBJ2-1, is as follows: DSGVTQTPKHLITATGQRVTLRCSPRSGDLSVYWYQQSLDQGLQFLIQYYNGEERAKGNILERFSAQQFPDLHSELNLSSLELGDSALYFCASSVEAGGYNEQFFGPGTRLTVL.

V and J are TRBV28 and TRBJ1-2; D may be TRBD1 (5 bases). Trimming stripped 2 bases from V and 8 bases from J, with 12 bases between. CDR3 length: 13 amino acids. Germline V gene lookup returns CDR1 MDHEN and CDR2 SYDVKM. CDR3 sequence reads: CASSLVQALGYTF. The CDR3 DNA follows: TGTGCCAGCAGTTTAGTACAGGCTTTAGGCTACACCTTC.

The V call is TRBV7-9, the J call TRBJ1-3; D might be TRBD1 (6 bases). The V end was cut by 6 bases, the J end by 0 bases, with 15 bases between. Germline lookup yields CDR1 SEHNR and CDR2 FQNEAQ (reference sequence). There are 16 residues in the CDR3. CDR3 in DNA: TGTGCCAGCAGTCTTCAGGGGTCCTACTCTGGAAACACCATATATTTT. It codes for CASSLQGSYSGNTIYF.

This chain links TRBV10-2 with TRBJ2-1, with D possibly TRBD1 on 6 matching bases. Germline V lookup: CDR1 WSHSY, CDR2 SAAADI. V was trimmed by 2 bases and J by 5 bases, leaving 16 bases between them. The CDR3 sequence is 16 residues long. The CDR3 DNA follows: TGCGCCAGCAGTGAGAGGACAGTAACAAGGAACAATGAGCAGTTCTTC. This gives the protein CASSERTVTRNNEQFF.

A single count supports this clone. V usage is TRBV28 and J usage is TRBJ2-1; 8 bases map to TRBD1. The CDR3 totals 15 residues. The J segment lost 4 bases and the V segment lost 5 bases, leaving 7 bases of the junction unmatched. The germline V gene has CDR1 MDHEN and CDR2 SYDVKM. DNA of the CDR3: TGTGCCAGCAGTCCCCCGGACAGGGATTACAATGAGCAGTTCTTC. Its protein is CASSPPDRDYNEQFF.

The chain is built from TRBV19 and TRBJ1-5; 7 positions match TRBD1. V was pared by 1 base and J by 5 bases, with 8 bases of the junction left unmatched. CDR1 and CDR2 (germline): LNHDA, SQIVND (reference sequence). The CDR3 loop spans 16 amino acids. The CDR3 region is CASSIVGDSYYQPQHF. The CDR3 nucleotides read TGTGCCAGTAGTATAGTGGGGGACAGTTACTATCAGCCCCAGCATTTT.

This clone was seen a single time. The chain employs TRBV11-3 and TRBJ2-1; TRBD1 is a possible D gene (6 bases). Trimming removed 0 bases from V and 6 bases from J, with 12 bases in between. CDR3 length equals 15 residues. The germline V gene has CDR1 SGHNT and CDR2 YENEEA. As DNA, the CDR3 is TGTGCCAGCAGCTTAGAAACAGGGCGGGTCAATGAGCAGTTCTTC. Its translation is CASSLETGRVNEQFF.

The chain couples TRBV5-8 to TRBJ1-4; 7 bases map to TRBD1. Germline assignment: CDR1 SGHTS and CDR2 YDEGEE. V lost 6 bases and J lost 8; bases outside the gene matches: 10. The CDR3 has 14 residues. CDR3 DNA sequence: TGTGCCAGCACCCCGACAGGGTTTCGGGAAAAACTGTTTTTT. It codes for CASTPTGFREKLFF.

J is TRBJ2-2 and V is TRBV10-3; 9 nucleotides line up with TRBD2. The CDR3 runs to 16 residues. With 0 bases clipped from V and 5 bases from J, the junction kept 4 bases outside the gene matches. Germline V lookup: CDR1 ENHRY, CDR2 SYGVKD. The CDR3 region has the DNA TGTGCCATCAGTGAGTCGTCGACTAGCGGTACCGGGGAGCTGTTTTTT. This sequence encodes CAISESSTSGTGELFF.